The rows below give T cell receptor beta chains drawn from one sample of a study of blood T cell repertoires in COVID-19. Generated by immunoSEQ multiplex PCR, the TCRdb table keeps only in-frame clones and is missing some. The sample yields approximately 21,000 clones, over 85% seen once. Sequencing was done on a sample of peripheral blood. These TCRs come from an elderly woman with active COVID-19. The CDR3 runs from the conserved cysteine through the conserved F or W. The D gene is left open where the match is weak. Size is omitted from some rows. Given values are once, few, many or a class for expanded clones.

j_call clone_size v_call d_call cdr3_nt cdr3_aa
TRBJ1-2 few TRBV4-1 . TGCGCCAGCAGCCAAGCGTACATTGCTTATGGCTACACCTTC CASSQAYIAYGYTF
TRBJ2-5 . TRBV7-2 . TGTGCCAGCAGCTTGGGGGACTCTAAGGGGGAGACCCAGTACTTC CASSLGDSKGETQYF
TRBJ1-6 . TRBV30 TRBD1 TGTGCCTGGAGTCCGTTGGGCAGGGGGAATCATTCACCCCTCCACTTT CAWSPLGRGNHSPLHF
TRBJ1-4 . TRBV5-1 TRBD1 TGCGCCAGCAGCTCCCCGGGACAGGGCAATGAAAAACTGTTTTTT CASSSPGQGNEKLFF
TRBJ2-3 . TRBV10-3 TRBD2 TGTGCCATCAGTACTAGCGGGGGGCACACAGATACGCAGTATTTT CAISTSGGHTDTQYF
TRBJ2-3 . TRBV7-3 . TGTGCCAGCAGCTTAAACCCGGAGGATACGCAGTATTTT CASSLNPEDTQYF
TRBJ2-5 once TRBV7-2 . TGTGCCAGCAGCCCCCAGGGGCAAGAGACCCAGTACTTC CASSPQGQETQYF
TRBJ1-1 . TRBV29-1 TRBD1 TGCAGCGCGACAGGGTACCCTGAAGCTTTCTTT CSATGYPEAFF
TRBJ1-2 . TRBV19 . TGTGCCAGTAGTATTATTCTGGGGAGTGGCTACACCTTC CASSIILGSGYTF
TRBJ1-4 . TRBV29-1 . TGCAGCGTTGAAGGATTAGGGGGAGTAGGGGAAAAACTGTTTTTT CSVEGLGGVGEKLFF
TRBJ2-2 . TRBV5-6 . TGTGCCAGCAGCTCACTAGCACTCCCCTGGACCGGGGAGCTGTTTTTT CASSSLALPWTGELFF
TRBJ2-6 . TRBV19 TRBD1 TGTGCCAGTAGTAGAGAGGGGGCGGGTGGGGCCAACGTCCTGACTTTC CASSREGAGGANVLTF
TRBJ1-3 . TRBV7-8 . TGTGCCAGCAGCCCTCTCCGGGTTCCGACCTCTGGAAACACCATATATTTT CASSPLRVPTSGNTIYF
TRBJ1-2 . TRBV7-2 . TGTGCCAGCAGCCGCGAAGTTGGGGGCGGCTACACCTTC CASSREVGGGYTF
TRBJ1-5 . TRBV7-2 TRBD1 TGTGCCAGCAGCTTAGGGGGACAGGATGGTCAGCCCCAGCATTTT CASSLGGQDGQPQHF
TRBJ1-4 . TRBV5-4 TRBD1 TGTGCCAGCAGCCAGGACAGGGGGCAGGATGAAAAACTGTTTTTT CASSQDRGQDEKLFF
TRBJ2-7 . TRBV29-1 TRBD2 TGCAGCGTTTCTGCGGGCGGGGGAGGCTACGAGCAGTACTTC CSVSAGGGGYEQYF
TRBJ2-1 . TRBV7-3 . TGTGCCAGCAGCTTAACGGAGGGGGCGAATGAGCAGTTCTTC CASSLTEGANEQFF
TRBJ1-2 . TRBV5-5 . TGTGCCAGCAGCCCGACGGATGGAGCTTTGGGCTACACCTTC CASSPTDGALGYTF
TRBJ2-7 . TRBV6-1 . TGTGCCAGCAGTGAGGGCCCGACCCCCTACGAGCAGTACTTC CASSEGPTPYEQYF
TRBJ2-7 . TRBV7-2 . TGTGCCAGCAGCTTAGAGCGGTTCTACGAGCAGTACTTC CASSLERFYEQYF
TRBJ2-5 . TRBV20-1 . TGCAGTGCTAGTTATCTCCAAGAGACCCAGTACTTC CSASYLQETQYF
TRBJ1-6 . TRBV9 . TGTGCCAGCACCCGGGAGGACAGTTTGAATTCACCCCTCCACTTT CASTREDSLNSPLHF
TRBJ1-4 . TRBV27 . TGTGCCAGCAGGCGACAGGCCGGTAGTAATGAAAAACTGTTTTTT CASRRQAGSNEKLFF
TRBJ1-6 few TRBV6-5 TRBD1 TGTGCCAGCAGAGACGGACAGGGGAGAGATTCACCCCTCCACTTT CASRDGQGRDSPLHF
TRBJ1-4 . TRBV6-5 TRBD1 TGTGCCAGCAGTCCCGGGACAGGGGGAGGCGAAAAACTGTTTTTT CASSPGTGGGEKLFF
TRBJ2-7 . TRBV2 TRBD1 TGTGCCTCTGGACAGGGGGCCTACGAGCAGTACTTC CASGQGAYEQYF
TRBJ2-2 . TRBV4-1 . TGCGCCAGCAGCCAAGATAGCGTGGCCCCCGGGGAGCTGTTTTTT CASSQDSVAPGELFF
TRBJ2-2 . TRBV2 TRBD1 TGTGCCAGCAGGGAGGACAGGGGGCGCACCGGGGAGCTGTTTTTT CASREDRGRTGELFF